These 26 T cell receptor beta chains came from one sample sequenced in a study of cytomegalovirus exposure and HLA in healthy donors. This PCR relied on a set of 60 Vbeta primers and 13 Jbeta primers. The repertoire was sequenced with immunoSEQ multiplex PCR; TCRdb's copy has only in-frame clones and lacks some. Of over 150,000 clones listed, about 81% are singletons. The specimen sequenced was PBMCs. These receptors all come from a woman aged 45-65 years in good health and CMV-seropositive.

The chain links TRBV6-1 to TRBJ2-1; TRBD2 matches at 8 bases. CDR1 and CDR2 (germline): MNHNS, SASEGT. This CDR3 spans 13 amino acids. The J segment lost 6 bases and the V segment lost 5 bases, leaving 3 bases of the junction unmatched. The CDR3 sequence is CASSRTSLNEQFF. The CDR3 region has the DNA TGTGCCAGCAGTAGGACTAGCCTCAATGAGCAGTTCTTC.

The chain has TRBV19 and TRBJ2-7; 9 bases are shared with TRBD2. CDR1 is LNHDA and CDR2 is SQIVND in the germline V gene (reference sequence). V lost 5 bases, J lost 4 bases, and 6 bases stayed unmatched. CDR3 size: 14 residues. The CDR3 DNA sequence: TGTGCCAGTAGTGCAGGACTAGCGAGTTACGAGCAGTACTTC. It translates to CASSAGLASYEQYF. Filled out from reference TRBV19 and TRBJ2-7, the complete variable domain reads DGGITQSPKYLFRKEGQNVTLSCEQNLNHDAMYWYRQDPGQGLRLIYYSQIVNDFQKGDIAEGYSVSREKKESFPLTVTSAQKNPTAFYLCASSAGLASYEQYFGPGTRLTVT.

The J gene is TRBJ2-2, the V gene TRBV7-9, with unresolved D. V was clipped by 5 bases and J by 1 base, with 20 bases between them. The germline V gene has CDR1 SEHNR and CDR2 FQNEAQ (reference sequence). The CDR3 runs to 18 residues. CDR3 in DNA: TGTGCCAGCAGCCCCTGGGTGGGCAGGCAAGAGAACACCGGGGAGCTGTTTTTT. This sequence encodes CASSPWVGRQENTGELFF. The full variable domain, rest sourced from reference TRBV7-9 and TRBJ2-2, is DTGVSQNPRHKITKRGQNVTFRCDPISEHNRLYWYRQTLGQGPEFLTYFQNEAQLEKSRLLSDRFSAERPKGSFSTLEIQRTEQGDSAMYLCASSPWVGRQENTGELFFGEGSRLTVL.

The gene calls are TRBV5-5 and TRBJ2-5, with D maybe TRBD2 (5 bases). The V gene's germline CDR1 is SGHKS and CDR2 YYEKEE (reference sequence). Trimming removed 5 bases from V and 9 bases from J, with 11 bases in between. The CDR3 totals 11 residues. The CDR3 DNA reads as TGTGCCAGCAGACTAGAGAGAGCCCAGTACTTC. Translated, it gives CASRLERAQYF.

This sequence joins TRBV5-6 and TRBJ1-3, with a tentative D call TRBD1 (6 bases). This CDR3 comprises 15 residues. V was trimmed by 4 bases and J by 0 bases, leaving 11 bases between them. Germline V gives CDR1 SGHDT, CDR2 YYEEEE. The CDR3 nucleotides are TGTGCCAGCAGCCGGCCAGGGGACTCTGGAAACACCATATATTTT. Residues: CASSRPGDSGNTIYF.

The chain recombines TRBV11-3 with TRBJ2-1; 7 bases are a match to TRBD1. CDR1 is SGHNT and CDR2 is YENEEA in the germline V gene. The CDR3 has 15 amino acids. V was pared by 1 base and J by 5 bases, with 5 bases of the junction left unmatched. DNA for the CDR3: TGTGCCAGCAGCTTAGGGCACGGGACAGACAATGAGCAGTTCTTC. Translation: CASSLGHGTDNEQFF.

The chain is built from TRBV7-2 and TRBJ1-2; 9 nucleotides line up with TRBD1. V was clipped by 7 bases and J by 5 bases; unmatched bases: 8. Germline V lookup: CDR1 SGHTA, CDR2 FQGNSA. The CDR3 has 14 amino acids. The CDR3 loop reads CASTLGQGKYGYTF. The CDR3 DNA sequence: TGTGCCAGCACCCTAGGACAGGGGAAATATGGCTACACCTTC.

The table lists this clone with a count of one. The chain uses TRBV5-1 and TRBJ2-3; D gene unclear. Germline V gene data show CDR1 as SGHRS and CDR2 as YFSETQ. The CDR3 is 12 amino acids. V was pared by 4 bases and J by 5 bases, with 8 bases between. For the CDR3, the DNA is TGCGCCAGCAGCGTGGACGGAGATACGCAGTATTTT. Amino acid sequence: CASSVDGDTQYF.

V gene TRBV5-4 combines with J gene TRBJ2-3, with 9 nucleotides matching TRBD2. J lost 4 bases, V lost 0 bases, and 6 bases had no gene match. Germline CDR1 and CDR2: SGHNT and YYREEE (reference sequence). The CDR3 runs 16 residues. As DNA, the CDR3 is TGTGCCAGCAGCTTGGGGGCGGGAGGGCCAGCAGATACGCAGTATTTT. This gives the protein CASSLGAGGPADTQYF.

V usage is TRBV21-1 and J usage is TRBJ1-2; the D call of TRBD1 is as the table states it, not checked on the DNA. TRBV21-1 is assigned pseudogene status. This CDR3 is 14 amino acids long. The DNA of the CDR3 is TGTGCCAGCAGCAAAGGGGACAGACACTATGGCTACACCTTC. Translating gives CASSKGDRHYGYTF.

The chain is built from TRBV5-6 and TRBJ2-7; D gene unclear. V shed 3 bases and J shed 5 bases, with 15 bases lying between them. The CDR3 consists of 14 residues. The V gene's germline CDR1 is SGHDT and CDR2 YYEEEE. As DNA, the CDR3 is TGTGCCAGCAGCTCCTCAGACGGGTCCAACGAGCAGTACTTC. Amino acid sequence: CASSSSDGSNEQYF.

The chain links TRBV6-5 to TRBJ2-7, with 7 bases aligning to TRBD1. J lost 5 bases, V lost 10 bases, and 14 bases had no gene match. The CDR3 is made up of 14 amino acids. Looked up from germline, CDR1 is MNHEY and CDR2 is SVGAGI. The CDR3 sequence: CATSDRDHPDEQYF. The CDR3 coding sequence is TGTGCCACTTCAGACAGGGATCACCCGGACGAGCAGTACTTC.

The table lists this clone with a count of one. The genes are TRBV11-3 and TRBJ1-1; 8 bases match TRBD1. V lost 1 base to trimming and J lost 2 bases; unmatched junction nucleotides: 18. CDR1 and CDR2 from the germline V gene are SGHNT and YENEEA. This CDR3 has 20 amino acids. CDR3 bases: TGTGCCAGCAGCTTAGGGCCGGGGACAGGTTTTCATGAACGTAACACTGAAGCTTTCTTT. Translation gives CASSLGPGTGFHERNTEAFF.

The V gene is TRBV10-2, the J gene TRBJ1-2; D is unresolved. V lost 7 bases and J lost 7, with 16 bases in between. The CDR3 contains 13 residues. Germline-derived CDR1 and CDR2 are WSHSY and SAAADI. CDR3 loop: CASTGVGSGGYTF. Written as DNA, the CDR3 is TGCGCCAGCACCGGAGTGGGGAGCGGTGGCTACACCTTC.

The chain joins TRBV7-9 to TRBJ2-5; 10 nucleotides agree with TRBD1. With V trimmed by 4 bases and J by 5 bases, 1 base remained unmatched. The germline CDR1 and CDR2 sequences are SEHNR and FQNEAQ (reference sequence). The CDR3 consists of 13 residues. CDR3 residues: CASSWDRGETQYF. The CDR3 DNA reads TGTGCCAGCAGCTGGGACAGGGGTGAGACCCAGTACTTC.

The chain carries TRBV6-5 and TRBJ1-6; a possible D gene is TRBD1 (5 bases). V was pared by 2 bases and J by 8 bases, with 7 bases between. CDR1 MNHEY and CDR2 SVGAGI come from the germline V gene. CDR3 size: 13 residues. The chain's CDR3 is CASSYPGDSPLHF. CDR3 nucleotide sequence: TGTGCCAGCAGTTACCCGGGGGATTCACCCCTCCACTTT.

V and J are TRBV19 and TRBJ2-3; TRBD2 matches at 14 bases. The germline V gene encodes CDR1 LNHDA and CDR2 SQIVND (reference sequence). The V segment lost 3 bases and the J segment 3 bases; nucleotides outside the gene matches: 14. The CDR3 covers 20 residues. CDR3 nucleotides: TGTGCCAGTAGTATGGTCCAGGGGGGACTAGCGGGAGCGGGAACAGATACGCAGTATTTT. It is translated as CASSMVQGGLAGAGTDTQYF.

The V and J genes are TRBV5-4 and TRBJ1-2; no clear D gene. V shed 4 bases and J shed 2 bases, with 18 bases lying between them. This CDR3 has 16 residues. Germline CDR1 and CDR2: SGHNT and YYREEE (reference sequence). The CDR3 DNA sequence: TGTGCCAGCAGCCCTACCCTAGCTAGGGTAAACTATGGCTACACCTTC. It translates to CASSPTLARVNYGYTF.

The J gene is TRBJ1-5, the V gene TRBV28; the D gene is possibly TRBD1 (6 bases). V lost 7 bases, J lost 5 bases, and 15 bases lay in between. This CDR3 is 14 amino acids long. Per germline, CDR1 MDHEN and CDR2 SYDVKM. The CDR3 here is CASTTGNADQPQHF. CDR3 nucleotides: TGTGCCAGCACAACAGGGAATGCGGATCAGCCCCAGCATTTT.

The chain carries TRBV5-6 and TRBJ2-7; 7 positions agree with TRBD1. The length of the CDR3 is 16 residues. The ends lost 3 bases at V and 1 base at J; junction bases unmatched: 10. CDR1 and CDR2 from the germline V gene are SGHDT and YYEEEE. CDR3 protein: CASSSLQGRVSYEQYF. CDR3 nucleotide sequence: TGTGCCAGCAGCTCACTACAGGGGCGCGTTTCCTACGAGCAGTACTTC.

This chain connects TRBV12-5 to TRBJ2-1; D gene unclear. Looked up from germline, CDR1 is LGHNT and CDR2 is FRNRAP. This CDR3 is 13 amino acids long. The V end lost 6 bases, the J end lost 1 base, and 7 bases lay between the germline ends. The chain's CDR3 is CASGPGSYNEQFF. The CDR3 bases are TGTGCTAGTGGGCCAGGATCCTACAATGAGCAGTTCTTC.

V is TRBV30 and J is TRBJ2-3, with TRBD2 as a possible D gene (5 bases). CDR1 is GTSNPN, CDR2 SVGIG, per germline (reference sequence). V was cut by 5 bases and J by 4 bases, with 10 bases left in between. The CDR3 is made up of 12 amino acids. The CDR3 bases are TGTGCCTGGTCACTCGGGGCAGATACGCAGTATTTT. It specifies CAWSLGADTQYF.

J is TRBJ2-7 and V is TRBV14; D is ambiguous. The ends were cut back, 3 bases at V and 12 bases at J, with 12 bases in the middle. Germline V gene sequence: CDR1 SGHDN, CDR2 FVKESK. The CDR3 has 11 amino acids. The CDR3 reads CASSHEVLGYF. In nucleotides, the CDR3 is TGTGCCAGCAGCCACGAGGTGCTGGGGTACTTC.

This chain connects TRBV5-5 to TRBJ2-7; 8 nucleotides align to TRBD1. In germline, CDR1 is SGHKS, CDR2 YYEKEE (reference sequence). V lost 4 bases, J lost 3 bases, and 15 bases stayed unmatched. The CDR3 totals 17 residues. The CDR3 protein is CASSLTFGGTGGYEQYF. In DNA form, the CDR3 reads TGTGCCAGCAGCCTAACCTTTGGAGGGACAGGTGGCTACGAGCAGTACTTC.

The table lists this clone with a count of one. One end of the junction varies from germline; a read error may be responsible. This chain links TRBV7-9 with TRBJ2-7, with TRBD2 as a possible D gene (6 bases). The CDR3 runs to 13 residues. The germline V gene has CDR1 SEHNR and CDR2 FQNEAQ (reference sequence). DNA of the CDR3: TGTTCCAGCAGCTTAGCTCAGGGAGGCGAGCAGTACTTC. Translation: CSSSLAQGGEQYF.

This rearrangement joins TRBV18 to TRBJ2-5; unclear D gene. Germline CDR1 KGHSH, CDR2 LQKENI. CDR3 length: 13 residues. Trimming took 1 base from V and 1 from J, leaving 4 bases between them. The CDR3: CASSPQRQETQYF. CDR3 DNA sequence: TGTGCCAGCTCACCACAGCGCCAAGAGACCCAGTACTTC. Supplemented by reference TRBV18 and TRBJ2-5, the full variable domain reads NAGVMQNPRHLVRRRGQEARLRCSPMKGHSHVYWYRQLPEEGLKFMVYLQKENIIDESGMPKERFSAEFPKEGPSILRIQQVVRGDSAAYFCASSPQRQETQYFGPGTRLLVL.